This TCR beta chain was profiled in a study of T cells in Graves' hyperthyroidism and ophthalmopathy (dated by TCRdb to between 2019 and 2020). A note on the overall study: Peripheral blood was collected at initial diagnosis, before any treatment. Prospective prediction of ophthalmopathy was tested in an independent validation cohort consisting of 18 hyperthyroidism patients and approximately 16 patients who later progressed to ophthalmopathy. Thyroid tissue and blood T-cell repertoires from more than five Graves' hyperthyroidism patients were also compared in the study. To identify TCR V-J signatures that set the groups apart, the researchers used a discovery cohort of more than 95 patients, made up of 40 to 45 with Graves' ophthalmopathy and approximately 57 with stable Graves' hyperthyroidism. The paper reports TCR Vbeta CDR3 sequencing of about 140 peripheral blood samples: 43 ophthalmopathy, about 75 hyperthyroidism and 17 progressor patients. The roughly 91 discovery patients were randomly divided into training and test sets at a 7:3 ratio. Following sampling, methimazole starting at 30 mg daily was given to hyperthyroidism patients, and high-dose intravenous methylprednisolone was given to ophthalmopathy patients. Study-level results and caveats: In validation, the model predicted progression to ophthalmopathy a median of approximately 6.3 months before onset, with roughly 71% sensitivity and 72.22% specificity. Sample size was not statistically predetermined, and blinding of investigators to group allocation was not performed. Blood samples also contained most of the expanded thyroid clonotypes (frequency above 0.001), which suggests that blood repertoires may reflect thyroid immune responses. In cross-validation, a model built on a 13 V-J signature told ophthalmopathy apart from stable hyperthyroidism with under 90% sensitivity and approximately 81% specificity, and in testing the same model reached 80%/75%.

Graves' hyperthyroidism was defined as stable when no progression to ophthalmopathy occurred over 18 months of follow-up. Hyperthyroidism patients were aged 18 to 65 years and newly diagnosed, with disease duration of less than 2 months. Patients with uncontrolled infections, other autoimmune diseases, pregnancy or lactation were excluded. Clinical symptoms, serum thyroxine and TRAb, thyroid ultrasound, and orbital computed tomography formed the basis for the diagnoses. PBMCs were separated from approximately 9.9 ml of fresh peripheral blood using Ficoll-Paque density gradient centrifugation. Total RNA was extracted using Trizol reagent, and RNA quality was assessed on an Agilent 2100 Bioanalyzer. This clonotype was seen repeatedly, ten times or more. There is no known antigen for this receptor. No per-base quality is available; no much larger clone lies one base away. The TCR beta CDR3 regions were amplified from the RNA transcripts. The TCR CDR3 was subjected to a first round of RT-PCR using the HTBI primer set and the Qiagen OneStep RT-PCR kit. The libraries were constructed in a second round of multiplex PCR and then size-selected and purified. Paired-end sequencing of the libraries was performed with 100 bp reads on an Illumina HiSeq2000. The paper's data handling went like this. SOAPnuke was used to process the raw data, removing reads that contained adapters or uncalled bases, had a mean Phred below 15, or lacked an exact match to the constant primer or identifier. COPE v1.2.5 was used to merge the high-quality paired reads, and each unique nucleotide sequence was defined as a clonotype. Clonotypes were aligned to IMGT TRBV, TRBD and TRBJ reference segments using MiTCR v1.1. Analysis was restricted to V-J combinations with a frequency above 0.0001, which covered over 98% of repertoires. A TCS score was defined as the ratio between F50 (clonal expansion) and ExV (chaos), using BLOSUM62-based TCRdist between CDR3 peptides within each V-J. Welch's t-statistics and random forest reduced around 550 V-J features to 13, which were used in a naive Bayes classifier (R e1071). Thyroid-blood repertoire similarity was quantified with the Morisita-Horn index. TCRdb reanalyzed the raw reads on its own, using fastp at Q25 for trimming and MiXCR for clone calling, and kept in-frame beta chains. Entries that share a CDR3 protein sequence are merged under the most common genes and DNA. The V and J calls, along with clone size, are taken from TCRdb and not from the paper's own processing. The sample data list hundreds of thousands of distinct CDR3 sequences, and approximately 36% of these were observed just once. Together, the top ten hold around 31% of the sample.

The germline V gene (reference sequence) provides CDR1 DFQATT and CDR2 SNEGSKA. Inclusive of the bounding cysteine and phenylalanine, the CDR3 is 13 residues long. This entry keeps only the CDR3 DNA: 39 bases, framed from base 1. V is reduced by 6 bases and J by 6 bases, leaving a spacing of 14 bases between them. Sequencing was done on a sample of blood. The receptor was derived from a woman aged 40 to 50 with Graves' hyperthyroidism. Rearrangement joined TRBV20-1 to TRBJ1-4; the D gene remains uncertain. The CDR3 corresponds to CSARGPTHEKLFF. The base sequence is TGCAGTGCCCGTGGCCCGACGCATGAAAAACTGTTTTTT.